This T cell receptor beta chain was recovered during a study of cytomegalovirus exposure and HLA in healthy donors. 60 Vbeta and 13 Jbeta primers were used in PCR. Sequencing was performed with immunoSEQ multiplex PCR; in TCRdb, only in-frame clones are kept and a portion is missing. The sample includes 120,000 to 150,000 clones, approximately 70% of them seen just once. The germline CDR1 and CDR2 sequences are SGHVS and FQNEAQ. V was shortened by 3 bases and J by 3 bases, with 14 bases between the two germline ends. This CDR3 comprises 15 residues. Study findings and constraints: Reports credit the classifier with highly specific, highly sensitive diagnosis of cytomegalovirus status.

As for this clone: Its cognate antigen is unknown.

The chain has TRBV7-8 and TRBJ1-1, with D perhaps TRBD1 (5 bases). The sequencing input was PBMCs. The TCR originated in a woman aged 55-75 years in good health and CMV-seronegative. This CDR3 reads CASSLGRWGDTEAFF. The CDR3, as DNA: TGTGCCAGCAGCTTGGGCCGTTGGGGGGACACTGAAGCTTTCTTT.